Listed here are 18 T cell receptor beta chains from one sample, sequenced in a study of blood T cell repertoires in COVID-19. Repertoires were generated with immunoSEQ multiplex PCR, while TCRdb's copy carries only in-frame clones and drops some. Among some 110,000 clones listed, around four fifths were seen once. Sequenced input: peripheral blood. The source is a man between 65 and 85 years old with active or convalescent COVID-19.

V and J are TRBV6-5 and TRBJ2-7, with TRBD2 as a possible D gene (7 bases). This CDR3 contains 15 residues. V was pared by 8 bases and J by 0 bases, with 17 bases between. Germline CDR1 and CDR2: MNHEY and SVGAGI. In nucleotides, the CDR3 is TGTGCCAGCGGGGGGGGCAGGGACTTCTCCTACGAGCAGTACTTC. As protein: CASGGGRDFSYEQYF.

The CDR3 here is CSVERDRAGGYTF. CDR3 DNA sequence: TGCAGCGTTGAAAGGGACAGGGCCGGGGGCTACACCTTC. The gene calls are TRBV29-1 and TRBJ1-2, with 9 bases matching TRBD1. The V segment lost 2 bases and the J segment 8 bases; nucleotides outside the gene matches: 6. The V gene's germline CDR1 is SQVTM and CDR2 ANQGSEA. This CDR3 is 13 amino acids long.

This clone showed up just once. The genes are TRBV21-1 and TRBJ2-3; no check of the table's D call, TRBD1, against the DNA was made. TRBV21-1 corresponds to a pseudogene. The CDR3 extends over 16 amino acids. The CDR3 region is CASSRPGQGRTDTQYF. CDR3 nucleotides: TGTGCCAGCAGCAGGCCGGGACAGGGTCGCACAGATACGCAGTATTTT.

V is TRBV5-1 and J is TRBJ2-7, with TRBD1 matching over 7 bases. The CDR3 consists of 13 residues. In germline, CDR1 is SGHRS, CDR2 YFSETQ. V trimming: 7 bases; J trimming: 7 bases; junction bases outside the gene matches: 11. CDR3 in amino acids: CASRRGRTGEQYF. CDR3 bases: TGCGCCAGCCGAAGAGGAAGGACAGGTGAGCAGTACTTC.

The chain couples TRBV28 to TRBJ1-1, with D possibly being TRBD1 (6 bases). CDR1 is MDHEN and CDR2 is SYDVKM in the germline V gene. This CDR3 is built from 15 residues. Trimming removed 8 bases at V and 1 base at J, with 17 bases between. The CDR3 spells CASYPEATGNTEAFF. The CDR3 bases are TGTGCCAGCTACCCGGAGGCGACAGGGAACACTGAAGCTTTCTTT. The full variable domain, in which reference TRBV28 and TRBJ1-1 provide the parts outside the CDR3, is DVKVTQSSRYLVKRTGEKVFLECVQDMDHENMFWYRQDPGLGLRLIYFSYDVKMKEKGDIPEGYSVSREKKERFSLILESASTNQTSMYLCASYPEATGNTEAFFGQGTRLTVV.

Here the CDR3 DNA reads TGTGCCAGCAGTTTAAGCCAGGGGATTTCACCCCTCCACTTT. Protein: CASSLSQGISPLHF. This chain uses TRBV28 with TRBJ1-6; a weak D match, TRBD1 (6 bases). There are 14 residues in the CDR3. Germline values: CDR1 MDHEN, CDR2 SYDVKM. V lost 2 bases and J 9 bases, leaving 11 bases between the germline ends.

CDR3: CASSLRTGGYEQYF. The CDR3 DNA is TGTGCCAGCAGCCTTCGGACAGGGGGCTACGAGCAGTACTTC. The gene calls are TRBV3-1 (or the pseudogene TRBV3-2) and TRBJ2-7; 10 bases are a match to TRBD1. The CDR3 spans 14 residues. The V gene end was trimmed by 4 bases and the J gene end by 3 bases; junction bases not matched to a gene: 3. CDR1 LGHDT and CDR2 YNNKEL come from the germline V gene (reference sequence).

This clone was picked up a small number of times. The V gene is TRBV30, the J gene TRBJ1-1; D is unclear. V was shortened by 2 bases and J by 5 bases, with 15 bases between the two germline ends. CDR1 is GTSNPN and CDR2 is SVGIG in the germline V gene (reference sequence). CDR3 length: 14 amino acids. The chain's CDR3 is CAWSPFGSWTEAFF. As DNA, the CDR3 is TGTGCCTGGAGTCCCTTCGGGTCTTGGACTGAAGCTTTCTTT.

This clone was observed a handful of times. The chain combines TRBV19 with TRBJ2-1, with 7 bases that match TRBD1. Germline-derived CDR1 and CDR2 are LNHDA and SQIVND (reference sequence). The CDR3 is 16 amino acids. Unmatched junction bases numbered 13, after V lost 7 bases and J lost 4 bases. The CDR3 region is CASKTTGEVLYNEQFF. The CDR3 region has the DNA TGTGCCAGTAAAACCACAGGGGAAGTACTATACAATGAGCAGTTCTTC.

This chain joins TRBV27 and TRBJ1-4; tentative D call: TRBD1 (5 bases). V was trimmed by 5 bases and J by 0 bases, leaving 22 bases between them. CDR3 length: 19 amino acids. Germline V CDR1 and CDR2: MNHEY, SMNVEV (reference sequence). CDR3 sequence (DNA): TGTGCCAGCAGTCCCCAGCTCTCGGGGACTCGACCAACTAATGAAAAACTGTTTTTT. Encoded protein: CASSPQLSGTRPTNEKLFF.

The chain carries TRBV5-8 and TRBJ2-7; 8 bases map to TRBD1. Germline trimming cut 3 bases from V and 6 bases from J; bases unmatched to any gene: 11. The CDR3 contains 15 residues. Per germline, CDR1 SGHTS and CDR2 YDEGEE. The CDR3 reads CASSWGTGPSGEQYF. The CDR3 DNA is TGTGCCAGCAGCTGGGGGACAGGTCCGTCCGGCGAGCAGTACTTC.

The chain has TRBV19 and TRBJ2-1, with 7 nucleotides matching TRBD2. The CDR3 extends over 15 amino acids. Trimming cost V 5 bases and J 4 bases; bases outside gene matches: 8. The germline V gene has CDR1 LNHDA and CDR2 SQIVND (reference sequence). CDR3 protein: CASSPLAGIYNEQFF. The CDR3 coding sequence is TGTGCCAGTAGTCCATTAGCGGGCATATACAATGAGCAGTTCTTC.

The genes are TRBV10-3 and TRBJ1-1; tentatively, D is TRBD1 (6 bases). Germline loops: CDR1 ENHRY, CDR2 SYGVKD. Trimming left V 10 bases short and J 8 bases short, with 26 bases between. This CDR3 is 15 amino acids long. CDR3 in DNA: TGTGCCACCGGGGGGGGGCGAAGTGGGGTCTCCGAAGCTTTCTTT. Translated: CATGGGRSGVSEAFF.

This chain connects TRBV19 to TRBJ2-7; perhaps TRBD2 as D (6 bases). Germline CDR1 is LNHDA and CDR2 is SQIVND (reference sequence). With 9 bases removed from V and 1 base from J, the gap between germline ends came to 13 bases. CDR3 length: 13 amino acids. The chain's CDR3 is CASMSRGSYEQYF. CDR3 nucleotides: TGTGCCAGCATGTCCCGGGGGTCCTACGAGCAGTACTTC.

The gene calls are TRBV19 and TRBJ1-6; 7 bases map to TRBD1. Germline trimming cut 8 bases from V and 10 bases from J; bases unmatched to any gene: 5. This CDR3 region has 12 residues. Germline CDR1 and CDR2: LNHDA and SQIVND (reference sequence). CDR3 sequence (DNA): TGTGCCAGTCAGGGGGGTTTCTCACCCCTCCACTTT. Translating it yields CASQGGFSPLHF.

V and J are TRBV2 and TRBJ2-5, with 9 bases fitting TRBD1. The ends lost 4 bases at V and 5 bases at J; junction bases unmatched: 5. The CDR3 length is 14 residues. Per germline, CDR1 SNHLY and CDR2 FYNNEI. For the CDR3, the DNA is TGTGCCAGCAGTGGGACAGGGGTGAGGGAGACCCAGTACTTC. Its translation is CASSGTGVRETQYF.

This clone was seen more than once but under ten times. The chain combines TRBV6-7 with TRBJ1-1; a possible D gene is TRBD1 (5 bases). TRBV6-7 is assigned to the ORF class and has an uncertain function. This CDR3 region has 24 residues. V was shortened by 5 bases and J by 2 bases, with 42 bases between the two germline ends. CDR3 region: CASSPGLDGVPGPFWGGINTEAFF. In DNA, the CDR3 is TGTGCCAGCAGTCCCGGTCTGGATGGCGTCCCGGGACCTTTTTGGGGGGGAATAAACACTGAAGCTTTCTTT.

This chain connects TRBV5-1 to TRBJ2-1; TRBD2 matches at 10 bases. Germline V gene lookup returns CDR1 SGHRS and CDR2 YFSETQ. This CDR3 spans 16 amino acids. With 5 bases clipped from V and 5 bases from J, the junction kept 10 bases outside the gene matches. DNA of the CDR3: TGCGCCAGCAGGCTTCAGACTAGCGGGTTCCACAATGAGCAGTTCTTC. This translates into CASRLQTSGFHNEQFF.